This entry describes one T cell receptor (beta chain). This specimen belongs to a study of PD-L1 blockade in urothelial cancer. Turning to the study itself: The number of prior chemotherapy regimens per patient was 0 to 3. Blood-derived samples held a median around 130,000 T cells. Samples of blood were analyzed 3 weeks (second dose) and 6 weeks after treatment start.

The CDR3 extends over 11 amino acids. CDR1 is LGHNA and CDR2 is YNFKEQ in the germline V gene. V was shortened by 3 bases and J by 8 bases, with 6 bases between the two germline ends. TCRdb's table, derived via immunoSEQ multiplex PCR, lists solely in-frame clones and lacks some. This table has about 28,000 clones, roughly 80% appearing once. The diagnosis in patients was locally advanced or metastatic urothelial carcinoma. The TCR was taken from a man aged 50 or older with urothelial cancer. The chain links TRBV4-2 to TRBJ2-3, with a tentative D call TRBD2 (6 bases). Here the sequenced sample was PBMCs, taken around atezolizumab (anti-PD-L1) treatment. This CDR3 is CASSQGGTQYF. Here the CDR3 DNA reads TGTGCCAGCAGCCAGGGGGGTACGCAGTATTTT.